The 23 T cell receptor beta chains listed next were all sequenced from one sample in a study of T cell clones after liver transplantation. The method was immunoSEQ multiplex PCR; TCRdb's version includes in-frame clones alone and lacks a portion of them. Among fewer than 85,000 clones listed, about 80% were seen once. The source was CD4+ T cells from blood, collected 12 months after liver transplant. The receptors here all came from a human patient who received a liver transplant. Some of the T cells might come from the graft donor.

In DNA, the CDR3 is TGTGCCAGCAGCGTAGGAGGGACAGGGTCCTACAATGAGCAGTTCTTC. Protein: CASSVGGTGSYNEQFF. The gene calls are TRBV9 and TRBJ2-1; TRBD1 aligns across 9 bases. The J segment lost 1 base and the V segment lost 0 bases, leaving 2 bases of the junction unmatched. The CDR3 covers 16 residues. Germline V gene lookup returns CDR1 SGDLS and CDR2 YYNGEE.

This rearrangement joins TRBV15 to TRBJ2-7, with unresolved D. The V and J ends lost 5 bases and 5 bases respectively, with 13 bases between them. The CDR3 covers 13 residues. Germline V gene sequence: CDR1 LNHNV, CDR2 YYDKDF (reference sequence). This CDR3 is CATSVPPLDEQYF. CDR3 bases: TGTGCCACCAGCGTCCCACCTTTGGACGAGCAGTACTTC. The full variable domain, with the rest looked up from reference TRBV15 and TRBJ2-7, is DAMVIQNPRYQVTQFGKPVTLSCSQTLNHNVMYWYQQKSSQAPKLLFHYYDKDFNNEADTPDNFQSRRPNTSFCFLDIRSPGLGDTAMYLCATSVPPLDEQYFGPGTRLTVT.

The chain uses TRBV4-1 and TRBJ2-5; TRBD2 aligns across 15 bases. After removal of 4 bases from V and 1 base from J, the junction contained 7 bases not matched to a gene. The CDR3 contains 18 residues. Germline-derived CDR1 and CDR2 are MGHRA and YSYEKL. This CDR3 reads CASSPGLAGGGAQETQYF. CDR3 bases: TGCGCCAGCAGCCCGGGACTAGCGGGAGGTGGGGCCCAAGAGACCCAGTACTTC.

The rearrangement uses TRBV11-1 and TRBJ2-3; D uncertain. The germline V gene has CDR1 SGHAT and CDR2 FQDESV (reference sequence). The CDR3 sequence is 13 residues long. The V end was cut by 5 bases, the J end by 5 bases, with 11 bases between. CDR3 sequence: CASSVHHGDTQYF. CDR3 nucleotides: TGTGCCAGCAGCGTCCATCATGGAGATACGCAGTATTTT.

The chain links TRBV5-1 to TRBJ1-2; D may be TRBD1 (6 bases). The CDR3 is made up of 14 amino acids. Trimming removed 5 bases at V and 6 bases at J, with 17 bases between. Germline CDR1 and CDR2: SGHRS and YFSETQ. Here the CDR3 reads CASRKGGTSDGYTF. CDR3 nucleotide sequence: TGCGCCAGCAGAAAAGGGGGAACGTCTGATGGCTACACCTTC.

The chain uses TRBV28 and TRBJ2-7; 8 positions match TRBD1. The CDR3 totals 15 residues. J lost 4 bases, V lost 2 bases, and 7 bases had no gene match. Germline lookup yields CDR1 MDHEN and CDR2 SYDVKM. CDR3 sequence: CASSLRTGISYEQYF. CDR3 in DNA: TGTGCCAGCAGTTTAAGGACAGGGATCTCGTACGAGCAGTACTTC.

The gene calls are TRBV4-3 and TRBJ1-2; D is uncertain. This CDR3 is 16 amino acids long. From germline, CDR1 is LGHNA and CDR2 YSLEER. V was trimmed by 0 bases and J by 4 bases, leaving 15 bases between them. The CDR3 bases are TGCGCCAGCAGCCAAGATAGTTTCCGGGAACCCTATGGCTACACCTTC. Its protein is CASSQDSFREPYGYTF.

Regarding this clone: A read error may produce the germline difference seen at one junction end. The chain recombines TRBV19 with TRBJ1-3; no clear D. Germline V gene sequence: CDR1 LNHDA, CDR2 SQIVND (reference sequence). This CDR3 comprises 13 residues. CDR3 protein: CASSALPGDTIYF. The CDR3 bases are TGTGCCAGTAGTGCCCTACCTGGAGACACCATATATTTT.

The V call is TRBV28, the J call TRBJ1-3; D remains ambiguous. Germline-derived CDR1 and CDR2 are MDHEN and SYDVKM. The V end lost 6 bases, the J end lost 3 bases, and 12 bases lay between the germline ends. CDR3 length: 14 amino acids. CDR3 residues: CASRPGVSGNTIYF. The CDR3 DNA sequence: TGTGCCAGCAGACCTGGAGTCAGTGGAAACACCATATATTTT.

With regard to this clone: Other DNA sequences of this sample code for an identical CDR3. The V and J genes are TRBV5-1 and TRBJ1-2; D remains unclear. Between the trimmed V and J ends, which lost 5 bases and 0 bases, there was a span of 11 bases. The CDR3 spans 14 residues. The germline V gene encodes CDR1 SGHRS and CDR2 YFSETQ. CDR3 loop: CASSLREANYGYTF. CDR3 coding DNA: TGCGCCAGCAGTCTACGGGAAGCTAACTATGGCTACACCTTC. Complete variable domain (other parts from reference TRBV5-1 and TRBJ1-2): KAGVTQTPRYLIKTRGQQVTLSCSPISGHRSVSWYQQTPGQGLQFLFEYFSETQRNKGNFPGRFSGRQFSNSRSEMNVSTLELGDSALYLCASSLREANYGYTFGSGTRLTVV.

The genes are TRBV28 and TRBJ1-1, with TRBD1 matching 10 bases. Germline lookup yields CDR1 MDHEN and CDR2 SYDVKM. Trimming took 6 bases from V and 3 from J; bases not matched to a gene: 10. The CDR3 contains 16 residues. As DNA, the CDR3 is TGTGCCAGCAGGGGCCGGGACAGGGGTCGGGACACTGAAGCTTTCTTT. Its protein is CASRGRDRGRDTEAFF.

The V gene is TRBV28, the J gene TRBJ2-1; 11 positions agree with TRBD2. Germline V gives CDR1 MDHEN, CDR2 SYDVKM. This CDR3 has 13 amino acids. V dropped 4 bases and J dropped 9; count of bases not matched to a gene: 2. The CDR3 bases are TGTGCCAGCAGTTCCGGACTAGCGGGTGAGCAGTTCTTC. Translated, it gives CASSSGLAGEQFF.

J is TRBJ1-1 and V is TRBV18, with D unresolved. CDR1 and CDR2 (germline): KGHSH, LQKENI. This CDR3 is 14 amino acids long. Trimming stripped 6 bases from V and 1 base from J, with 12 bases between. CDR3 sequence (DNA): TGTGCCAGCTCCCCCCAGTCCGGGAACACTGAAGCTTTCTTT. This sequence encodes CASSPQSGNTEAFF.

The V call is TRBV5-4, the J call TRBJ1-5; 8 bases agree with TRBD1. This CDR3 comprises 14 residues. Trimming at V came to 4 bases and at J to 4 bases, leaving 4 bases not matched to a gene. Germline lookup yields CDR1 SGHNT and CDR2 YYREEE (reference sequence). CDR3: CASSVQGVNQPQHF. CDR3 in DNA: TGTGCCAGCAGCGTACAGGGGGTAAATCAGCCCCAGCATTTT.

The gene calls are TRBV5-1 and TRBJ1-1; D is ambiguous. Trimming took 0 bases from V and 5 from J, leaving 8 bases between them. In germline, CDR1 is SGHRS, CDR2 YFSETQ. This CDR3 region has 13 residues. CDR3 loop: CASSLVPGTEAFF. The CDR3 nucleotides read TGCGCCAGCAGCTTGGTACCGGGGACTGAAGCTTTCTTT.

This chain joins TRBV10-3 and TRBJ2-1; 9 bases fit TRBD1. Germline V gene lookup returns CDR1 ENHRY and CDR2 SYGVKD. The CDR3 extends over 15 amino acids. V shed 2 bases and J 7 bases; nucleotides not matched to a gene: 6. CDR3 sequence (DNA): TGTGCCATCAGTGAGGGGGGGACAGGGAAGAATGAGCAGTTCTTC. The encoded protein is CAISEGGTGKNEQFF.

The rearrangement links TRBV29-1 to TRBJ1-1; D remains ambiguous. Germline V gene sequence: CDR1 SQVTM, CDR2 ANQGSEA. The CDR3 runs 12 residues. Trimming stripped 5 bases from V and 8 bases from J, with 15 bases between. CDR3 sequence: CSVSLRAGEAFF. The CDR3 DNA sequence: TGCAGCGTTTCCCTTCGGGCGGGAGAAGCTTTCTTT.

The chain links TRBV5-1 to TRBJ2-5, with 8 bases aligning to TRBD1. This CDR3 spans 15 amino acids. Germline lookup yields CDR1 SGHRS and CDR2 YFSETQ. The ends lost 0 bases at V and 4 bases at J; junction bases unmatched: 5. As DNA, the CDR3 is TGCGCCAGCAGCTTGGGGACAGGGACGGGAGAGACCCAGTACTTC. Amino acid sequence: CASSLGTGTGETQYF.

This clone appeared a single time. V and J are TRBV2 and TRBJ2-1, with D possibly being TRBD1 or TRBD2 (6 bases each). The germline V and J ends were trimmed by 0 bases and 12 bases, with 21 bases remaining between them. This CDR3 contains 16 residues. CDR1 and CDR2 from the germline V gene are SNHLY and FYNNEI. The CDR3 reads CASSEAAGAGSSLQFF. The CDR3 coding sequence is TGTGCCAGCAGTGAAGCGGCAGGGGCGGGATCATCCTTGCAGTTCTTC.

This clone has more than one count but fewer than ten. The V call is TRBV28, the J call TRBJ1-2, with unresolved D. Trimming left V 1 base short and J 4 bases short, with 7 bases between. There are 13 residues in the CDR3. Germline assignment: CDR1 MDHEN and CDR2 SYDVKM. The CDR3 loop is CASSLSPTYGYTF. The CDR3 DNA follows: TGTGCCAGCAGTTTATCCCCTACCTATGGCTACACCTTC.

This clone came up once. The J gene is TRBJ1-3, the V gene TRBV9; 8 positions agree with TRBD1. The germline gives CDR1 SGDLS, CDR2 YYNGEE. V shed 4 bases and J 1 base; nucleotides not matched to a gene: 4. This CDR3 comprises 15 residues. The CDR3 bases are TGTGCCAGCAGCCCCCGGACAGGGTCTGGAAACACCATATATTTT. Translating it yields CASSPRTGSGNTIYF.

This clone has more than one count but fewer than ten. The chain links TRBV7-9 to TRBJ1-3; no firm D call. Trimming removed 5 bases from V and 2 bases from J, with 13 bases in between. Germline V CDR1 and CDR2: SEHNR, FQNEAQ (reference sequence). The CDR3 totals 15 residues. The CDR3 DNA follows: TGTGCCAGCAGCACCCGGGGTACAACTGGAAACACCATATATTTT. It specifies CASSTRGTTGNTIYF.

V usage is TRBV28 and J usage is TRBJ1-1; D remains unclear. The CDR3 loop spans 13 amino acids. The germline CDR1 and CDR2 sequences are MDHEN and SYDVKM. The ends were cut back, 7 bases at V and 1 base at J, with 10 bases in the middle. In DNA form, the CDR3 reads TGTGCCAGCACCCTACAGAAGAACACTGAAGCTTTCTTT. Translation: CASTLQKNTEAFF.